This TCR beta chain was sequenced in a study of T cells in Graves' hyperthyroidism and ophthalmopathy. The ends were cut back, 2 bases at V and 3 bases at J, with 14 bases in the middle. The length of the CDR3 is 15 residues. Per the germline V gene, CDR1 is MNHEY and CDR2 is SVGAGI. TCR beta CDR3 region amplification was performed from RNA transcripts. When the TCR CDR3 underwent first-round RT-PCR, the HTBI primer set was used. TCRdb passed the multiplex PCR reads through MiXCR, listing each CDR3 protein once. Of some 550,000 distinct CDR3 sequences in the sample, around 21% were seen once. Recently diagnosed hyperthyroidism of less than 2 months' duration affected patients aged 18 to 65. Diagnoses were established using clinical symptoms, serum thyroxine and TRAb, thyroid ultrasound and orbital computed tomography. Cells are PBMCs isolated from approximately 9.2 ml of fresh blood. A note on this clonotype: Its antigen is as yet unknown.

General study findings and limits: Expanded thyroid clonotypes (above 0.001) were mostly also found in blood.

The sequenced sample consisted of blood. The J gene is TRBJ2-7, the V gene TRBV6-5, with D tentatively TRBD1 or TRBD2 (6 bases each). The sequence came from a man younger than 35 with Graves' hyperthyroidism. The CDR3 DNA reads as TGTGCCAGCAGTTACCAAAGACTAGGGGGCTACGAGCAGTACTTC. Protein: CASSYQRLGGYEQYF.